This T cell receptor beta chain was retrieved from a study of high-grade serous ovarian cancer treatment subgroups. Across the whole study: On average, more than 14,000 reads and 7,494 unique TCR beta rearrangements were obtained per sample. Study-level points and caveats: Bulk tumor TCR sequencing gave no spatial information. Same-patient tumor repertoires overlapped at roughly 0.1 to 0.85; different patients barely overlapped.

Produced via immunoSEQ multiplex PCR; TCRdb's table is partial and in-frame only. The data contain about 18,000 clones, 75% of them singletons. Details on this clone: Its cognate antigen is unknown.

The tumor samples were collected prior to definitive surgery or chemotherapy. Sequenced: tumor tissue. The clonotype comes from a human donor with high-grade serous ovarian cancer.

CDR3 in DNA: TGTGCCAGAAAGAACGGGAGTTACGAGCAGTACTTC. Its translation: CARKNGSYEQYF. The genes are TRBV25-1 and TRBJ2-7; possibly TRBD2 for D (6 bases). Germline CDR1 is MGHDK and CDR2 is SYGVNS. Trimming shortened V by 9 bases and J by 4 bases, and 13 bases separated the two germline ends. The CDR3 loop spans 12 amino acids.